Listed below are T cell receptor beta chains from one sample, sequenced in a study of blood T cell repertoires in COVID-19. Libraries were prepared by immunoSEQ multiplex PCR; TCRdb keeps only in-frame clonotypes and omits some of them. In the table there are 60,000 to 90,000 clones, over 65% of which are singletons. The sequenced sample consisted of peripheral blood. Receptor source: a human donor with acute or convalescent COVID-19. The donor label of this sample is uncertain. CDR3s include the opening cysteine and the closing phenylalanine or tryptophan. D genes are given only for firm matches. The size field is filled for only some rows; it gives once, few, many or a size class.

TRBJ2-5 | . | TRBV9 | . | CASSVGQSETQYF | TGTGCCAGCAGCGTAGGGCAGTCAGAGACCCAGTACTTC
TRBJ1-4 | TRBD1 | TRBV7-9 | . | CASSSKQGASNEKLFF | TGTGCCAGCAGCTCCAAACAGGGGGCCTCTAATGAAAAACTGTTTTTT
TRBJ1-1 | . | TRBV19 | . | CASSITPRGGNTEAFF | TGTGCCAGTAGTATAACTCCCCGGGGAGGGAACACTGAAGCTTTCTTT
TRBJ1-2 | TRBD1 | TRBV5-1 | . | CASSPRTGGAGYTF | TGCGCCAGCAGCCCACGGACAGGGGGGGCTGGCTACACCTTC
TRBJ2-2 | . | TRBV5-1 | . | CASSLAGQRNTGELFF | TGCGCCAGCAGCTTGGCGGGTCAGCGGAACACCGGGGAGCTGTTTTTT
TRBJ2-7 | TRBD1 | TRBV28 | . | CASRGQVNEQYF | TGTGCCAGCAGGGGACAGGTTAACGAGCAGTACTTC
TRBJ1-2 | . | TRBV25-1 | . | CASSDIANYGYTF | TGTGCCAGCAGTGACATAGCTAACTATGGCTACACCTTC
TRBJ1-1 | . | TRBV28 | . | CASIGDRREYTEAFF | TGTGCCAGCATCGGGGACCGACGGGAGTACACTGAAGCTTTCTTT
TRBJ2-3 | TRBD2 | TRBV10-3 | . | CAISDRAGAVDTQYF | TGTGCCATCAGTGACCGAGCGGGAGCGGTAGATACGCAGTATTTT
TRBJ2-3 | TRBD2 | TRBV5-1 | . | CASSQIFSGPSTDTQYF | TGCGCCAGCAGCCAAATCTTTAGCGGGCCCAGCACAGATACGCAGTATTTT
TRBJ2-7 | TRBD2 | TRBV7-6 | . | CASSPLPGSGRMYEQYF | TGTGCCAGCAGTCCCCTCCCTGGTAGCGGGAGAATGTACGAGCAGTACTTC
TRBJ2-1 | TRBD2 | TRBV2 | . | CASSDRLAGVREQFF | TGTGCCAGCAGTGACAGGCTAGCGGGAGTTCGGGAGCAGTTCTTC
TRBJ2-6 | . | TRBV4-1 | . | CASSQERAGANVLTF | TGCGCCAGCAGCCAAGAGAGGGCAGGGGCCAACGTCCTGACTTTC
TRBJ1-4 | TRBD1 | TRBV2 | . | CANHDRGQEKLFF | TGTGCCAACCACGACAGGGGTCAGGAAAAACTGTTTTTT
TRBJ2-1 | TRBD1 | TRBV29-1 | . | CSVEDSGQENYNEQFF | TGCAGCGTTGAAGATTCGGGACAGGAGAACTACAATGAGCAGTTCTTC
TRBJ2-5 | TRBD2 | TRBV19 | few | CASSMASGGQETQYF | TGTGCCAGTAGTATGGCTAGCGGGGGACAAGAGACCCAGTACTTC
TRBJ1-5 | . | TRBV6-1 | . | CASGGWGSNQPQHF | TGTGCCAGCGGGGGGTGGGGGAGCAATCAGCCCCAGCATTTT
TRBJ2-4 | TRBD2 | TRBV5-4 | . | CASSVLGGSKNIQYF | TGTGCCAGCAGCGTCCTGGGAGGGTCCAAAAACATTCAGTACTTC
TRBJ2-5 | . | TRBV7-3 | . | CASSYIPGETQYF | TGTGCCAGCAGTTATATTCCCGGGGAGACCCAGTACTTC
TRBJ2-7 | TRBD2 | TRBV11-2 | . | CASSQGLAGGGSYEQYF | TGTGCCAGCAGCCAGGGACTAGCGGGAGGTGGATCCTACGAGCAGTACTTC
TRBJ2-1 | . | TRBV11-2 | once | CASSLEGWEQFF | TGTGCCAGCAGCTTGGAGGGGTGGGAGCAGTTCTTC
TRBJ1-4 | TRBD1 | TRBV5-1 | . | CASSLTGKRNEKLFF | TGCGCCAGCAGCCTGACAGGGAAGAGAAATGAAAAACTGTTTTTT
TRBJ2-1 | . | TRBV19 | few | CASSIGGGQRNEQFF | TGTGCCAGTAGTATAGGGGGGGGACAAAGGAATGAGCAGTTCTTC
TRBJ2-1 | . | TRBV6-6 | . | CASTSGANNEQFF | TGTGCCAGCACCTCAGGGGCGAACAATGAGCAGTTCTTC
TRBJ1-4 | TRBD1 | TRBV5-1 | few | CASSAQGATNEKLFF | TGCGCCAGCAGCGCCCAGGGGGCAACTAATGAAAAACTGTTTTTT
TRBJ2-3 | TRBD2 | TRBV11-2 | . | CASSLFSGGAKDTQYF | TGTGCCAGCAGCTTATTTAGCGGGGGGGCTAAAGATACGCAGTATTTT
TRBJ2-3 | TRBD2 | TRBV30 | . | CAWREAGGLTNTQYF | TGTGCCTGGAGGGAAGCGGGAGGGCTGACAAATACGCAGTATTTT
TRBJ2-7 | . | TRBV4-3 | . | CASSQDGQGSEQYF | TGCGCCAGCAGCCAAGACGGTCAGGGAAGCGAGCAGTACTTC
TRBJ1-6 | . | TRBV5-8 | . | CASSLVPGRIDF | TGTGCCAGCAGCTTGGTGCCAGGGCGAATCGACTTT
TRBJ2-1 | TRBD2 | TRBV4-2 | . | CASSQGTSGDPEQFF | TGTGCCAGCAGCCAAGGGACTAGCGGGGACCCTGAGCAGTTCTTC
TRBJ2-7 | . | TRBV29-1 | . | CSVEDSYEQYF | TGCAGCGTTGAGGACAGCTACGAGCAGTACTTC
TRBJ1-4 | TRBD1 | TRBV11-2 | few | CASSWDRDRLFF | TGTGCCAGCAGCTGGGACCGGGACAGGCTGTTTTTT
TRBJ1-2 | . | TRBV4-2 | . | CASSQADDRSYYGYTF | TGTGCCAGCAGCCAAGCCGATGACAGGTCTTACTATGGCTACACCTTC
TRBJ1-3 | . | TRBV24-1 | once | CATSTGTGNTIYF | TGTGCCACCTCAACAGGGACAGGAAACACCATATATTTT
TRBJ2-1 | TRBD1 | TRBV7-9 | . | CASRLGGEGRYNEQFF | TGTGCCAGCAGGTTAGGGGGCGAAGGGCGGTACAATGAGCAGTTCTTC
TRBJ1-6 | . | TRBV11-3 | . | CASSLAGSNSPLHF | TGTGCCAGCAGCTTGGCGGGATCGAATTCACCCCTCCACTTT
TRBJ2-2 | . | TRBV7-2 | . | CASNSGGPDGELFF | TGTGCCAGCAACTCCGGGGGGCCTGACGGGGAGCTGTTTTTT
TRBJ2-7 | . | TRBV11-2 | . | CASSLMIADLAYEQYF | TGTGCCAGCAGCTTAATGATAGCCGACCTAGCCTACGAGCAGTACTTC
TRBJ2-1 | . | TRBV3-1/TRBV3-2 | . | CASNQLAGKGNEQFF | TGTGCCAGCAACCAACTCGCGGGGAAGGGTAATGAGCAGTTCTTC
TRBJ1-2 | TRBD1 | TRBV28 | . | CASRSQGRDGYTF | TGTGCCAGCAGGTCACAGGGGCGCGATGGCTACACCTTC
TRBJ1-2 | . | TRBV5-4 | . | CASSGSQAYGYTF | TGTGCCAGCAGCGGAAGCCAGGCCTATGGCTACACCTTC
TRBJ1-5 | . | TRBV30 | . | CAWSVRGNSNQPQHF | TGTGCCTGGAGTGTACGAGGGAATAGCAATCAGCCCCAGCATTTT
TRBJ1-6 | . | TRBV5-1 | few | CASSLMGLGVESPLHF | TGCGCCAGCAGCTTGATGGGTTTGGGAGTCGAGTCACCCCTCCACTTT
TRBJ2-2 | . | TRBV18 | few | CASSSLRSNTGELFF | TGTGCCAGCTCATCATTACGGTCGAACACCGGGGAGCTGTTTTTT
TRBJ2-1 | . | TRBV28 | . | CASSPRTASSYNEQFF | TGTGCCAGCAGTCCCAGGACTGCGAGCTCCTACAATGAGCAGTTCTTC
TRBJ2-1 | TRBD1 | TRBV6-5 | few | CASSFGQGARNEQFF | TGTGCCAGCAGTTTTGGACAGGGGGCGAGAAATGAGCAGTTCTTC
TRBJ2-5 | . | TRBV5-4 | . | CASSHPGSLGQETQYF | TGTGCCAGCAGCCACCCGGGAAGCCTCGGGCAAGAGACCCAGTACTTC
TRBJ1-5 | . | TRBV27 | . | CASSPLGAQPQHF | TGTGCCAGCAGTCCCCTAGGGGCTCAGCCCCAGCATTTT
TRBJ2-4 | TRBD1 | TRBV5-1 | . | CASSLSPGQGDIQYF | TGCGCCAGCAGCTTGTCTCCGGGACAGGGGGACATTCAGTACTTC
TRBJ2-4 | TRBD2 | TRBV9 | . | CASSVGPAGGPRNIQYF | TGTGCCAGCAGCGTAGGTCCAGCGGGAGGGCCTAGAAACATTCAGTACTTC
TRBJ2-1 | TRBD2 | TRBV11-3 | once | CASSPGTSGGARDEQFF | TGTGCCAGCAGCCCGGGGACTAGCGGGGGGGCTAGGGATGAGCAGTTCTTC
TRBJ1-5 | TRBD1 | TRBV10-3 | . | CAISEGTGYQPQHF | TGTGCCATCAGTGAGGGGACAGGGTATCAGCCCCAGCATTTT
TRBJ2-3 | TRBD2 | TRBV6-5 | once | CASSSGLTQYF | TGTGCCAGCAGTTCGGGACTAACGCAGTATTTT
TRBJ1-6 | . | TRBV5-1 | once | CASSLVGGPNSPLHF | TGCGCCAGCAGCTTGGTTGGAGGCCCGAATTCACCCCTCCACTTT
TRBJ2-3 | TRBD1 | TRBV5-1 | . | CASSRGQETTDTQYF | TGCGCCAGCAGCCGCGGACAGGAGACCACAGATACGCAGTATTTT
TRBJ1-4 | . | TRBV18 | . | CASSPIPGEKLFF | TGTGCCAGCTCACCAATTCCGGGAGAAAAACTGTTTTTT
TRBJ1-2 | . | TRBV11-2 | . | CASSLVGQGFGYTF | TGTGCCAGCAGCTTAGTAGGGCAGGGGTTTGGCTACACCTTC
TRBJ2-2 | TRBD1 | TRBV19 | . | CASFLPGTGDTGELFF | TGTGCCAGTTTCCTCCCCGGGACAGGGGACACCGGGGAGCTGTTTTTT
TRBJ2-1 | TRBD2 | TRBV7-9 | . | CASSLAEAYNEQFF | TGTGCCAGCAGCCTAGCGGAGGCCTACAATGAGCAGTTCTTC
TRBJ2-2 | TRBD2 | TRBV2 | . | CASRGAGGRFGGELFF | TGTGCCAGCAGAGGAGCGGGGGGAAGATTCGGCGGGGAGCTGTTTTTT